This TCR beta chain was captured in a study of T-cell reconstitution after alpha-beta-depleted transplantation in children (dated by TCRdb to 2015 to 2016). In the study overall: The study quantitatively tracked T-cell immune reconstitution after TCRalphabeta/CD19-depleted allogeneic hematopoietic cell transplantation in children using TCR repertoire profiling.

Library prep was done by PCR. Sequencing relied on an Illumina HiSeq 2500. To normalize quantification of the TCRbeta repertoire, the TCR libraries were built with molecular barcoding that relied on unique molecular identifiers. The public reads were quality trimmed at Q25 with fastp and then assembled into clones with MiXCR by TCRdb, keeping productive beta chains. Each entry merges the rows of one CDR3 protein and shows their most common DNA and genes. Counted in this sample were around 200,000 distinct CDR3 sequences; about 9.2% of them appeared once. Over 5% of the sample is in the top ten clones. Relative to germline, V is 2 bases shorter and J is 4 bases shorter, with 11 bases between their ends. Spanning cysteine to phenylalanine, the CDR3 consists of 14 amino acids. The only DNA kept is the CDR3, 42 bases in frame from the first base. This clonotype was observed many times. It has no known antigen specificity. No much larger clone is present one base from it, and per-base qualities are unavailable.

The chain is encoded by TRBV12-3 or TRBV12-4 joined to TRBJ1-2, with no confident D gene call. This clonotype originated in a human donor who donated a stem cell graft to a child with acute lymphoblastic leukemia. Source: PBMCs from the stem cell graft donor, taken from the stem cell graft. CDR3 protein: CASSLSPEIYGYTF. Read as DNA, the sequence is TGTGCCAGCAGTTTATCTCCAGAAATCTATGGCTACACCTTC.